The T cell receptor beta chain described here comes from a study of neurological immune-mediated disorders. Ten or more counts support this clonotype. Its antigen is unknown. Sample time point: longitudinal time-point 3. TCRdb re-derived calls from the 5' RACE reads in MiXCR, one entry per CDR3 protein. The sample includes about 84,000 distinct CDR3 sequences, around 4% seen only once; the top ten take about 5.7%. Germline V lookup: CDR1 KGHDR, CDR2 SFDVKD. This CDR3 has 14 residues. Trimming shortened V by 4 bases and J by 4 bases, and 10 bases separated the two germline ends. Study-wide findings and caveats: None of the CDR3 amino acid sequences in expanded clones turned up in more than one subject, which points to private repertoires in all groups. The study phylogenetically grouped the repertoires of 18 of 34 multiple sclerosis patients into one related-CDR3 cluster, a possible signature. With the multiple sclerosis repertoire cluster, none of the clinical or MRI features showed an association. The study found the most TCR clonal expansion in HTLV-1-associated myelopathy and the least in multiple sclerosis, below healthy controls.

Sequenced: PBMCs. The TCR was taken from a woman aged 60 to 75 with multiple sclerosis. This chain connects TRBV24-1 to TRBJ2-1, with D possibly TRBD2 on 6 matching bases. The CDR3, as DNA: TGTGCCACCAGTGACCCCGGGGGTTACAATGAGCAGTTCTTC. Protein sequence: CATSDPGGYNEQFF.